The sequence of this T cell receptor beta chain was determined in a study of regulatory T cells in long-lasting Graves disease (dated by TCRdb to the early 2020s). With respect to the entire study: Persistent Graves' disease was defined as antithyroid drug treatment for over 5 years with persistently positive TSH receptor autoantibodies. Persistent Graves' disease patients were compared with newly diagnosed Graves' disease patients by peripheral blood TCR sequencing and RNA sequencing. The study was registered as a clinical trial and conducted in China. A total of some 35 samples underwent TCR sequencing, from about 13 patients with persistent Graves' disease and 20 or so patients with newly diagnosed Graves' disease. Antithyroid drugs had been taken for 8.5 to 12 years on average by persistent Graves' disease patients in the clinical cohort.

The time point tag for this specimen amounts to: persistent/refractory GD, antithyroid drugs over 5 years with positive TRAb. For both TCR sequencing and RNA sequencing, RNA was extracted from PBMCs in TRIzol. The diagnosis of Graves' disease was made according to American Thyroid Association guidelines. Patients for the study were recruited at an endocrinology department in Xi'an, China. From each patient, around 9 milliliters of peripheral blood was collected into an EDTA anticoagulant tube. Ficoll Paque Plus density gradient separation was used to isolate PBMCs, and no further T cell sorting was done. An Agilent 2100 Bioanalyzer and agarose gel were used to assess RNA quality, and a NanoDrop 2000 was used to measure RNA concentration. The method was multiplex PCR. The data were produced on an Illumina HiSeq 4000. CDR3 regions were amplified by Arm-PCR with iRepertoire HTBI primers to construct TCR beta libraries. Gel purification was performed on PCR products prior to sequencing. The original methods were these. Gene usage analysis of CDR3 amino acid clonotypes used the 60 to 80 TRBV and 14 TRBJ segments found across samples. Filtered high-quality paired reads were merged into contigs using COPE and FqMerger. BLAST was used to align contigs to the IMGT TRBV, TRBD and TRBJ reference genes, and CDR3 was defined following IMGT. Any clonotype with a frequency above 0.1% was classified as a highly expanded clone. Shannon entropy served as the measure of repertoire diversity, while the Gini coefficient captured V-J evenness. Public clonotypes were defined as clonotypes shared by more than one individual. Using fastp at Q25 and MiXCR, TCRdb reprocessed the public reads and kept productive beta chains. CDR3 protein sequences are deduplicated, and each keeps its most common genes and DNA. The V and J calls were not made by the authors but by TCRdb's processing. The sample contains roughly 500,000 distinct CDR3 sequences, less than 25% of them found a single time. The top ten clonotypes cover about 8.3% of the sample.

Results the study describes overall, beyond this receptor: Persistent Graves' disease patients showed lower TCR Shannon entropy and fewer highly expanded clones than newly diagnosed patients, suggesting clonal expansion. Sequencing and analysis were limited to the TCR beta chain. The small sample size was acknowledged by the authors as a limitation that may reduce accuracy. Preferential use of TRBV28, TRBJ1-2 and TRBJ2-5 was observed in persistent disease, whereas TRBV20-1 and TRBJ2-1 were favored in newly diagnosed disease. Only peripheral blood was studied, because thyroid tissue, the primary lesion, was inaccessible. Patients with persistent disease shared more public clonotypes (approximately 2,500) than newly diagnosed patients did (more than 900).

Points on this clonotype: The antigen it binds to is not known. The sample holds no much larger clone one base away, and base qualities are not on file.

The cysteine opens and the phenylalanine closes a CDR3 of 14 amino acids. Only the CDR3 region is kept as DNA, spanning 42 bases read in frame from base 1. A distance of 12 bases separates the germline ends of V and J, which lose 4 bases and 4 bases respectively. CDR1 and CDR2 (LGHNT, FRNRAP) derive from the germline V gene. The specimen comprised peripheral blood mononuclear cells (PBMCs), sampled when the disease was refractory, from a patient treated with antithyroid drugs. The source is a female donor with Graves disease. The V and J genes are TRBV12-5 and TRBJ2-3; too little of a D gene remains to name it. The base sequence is TGTGCTAGTGGTTACACCCCCCCTCCAGATACGCAGTATTTT. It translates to CASGYTPPPDTQYF.